A selection of T cell receptor beta chains follows, all from one sample in a study of patients and donors after allogeneic stem cell transplantation. TCRdb processed the RT-PCR reads anew with MiXCR; each CDR3 protein has one entry. The sample records 920,000 or so distinct CDR3 sequences, roughly 18% being singletons. The sample was blood, either unsorted or a sorted T cell fraction (not recorded which). The receptors were sampled from a human donor who was either an allogeneic HSCT recipient or a stem cell or donor lymphocyte infusion donor (not recorded which). It is not recorded whose cells these are; they may come from a transplant donor. Both conserved end residues are part of each CDR3. A D gene is named only where the DNA matches it firmly. Some rows have no size entry. The others give once, few or many, or a class for an expanded clone.

j_call clone_size v_call d_call cdr3_aa cdr3_nt
TRBJ2-7 few TRBV18 TRBD2 CASSPGRVTYEQYF TGTGCCAGCTCCCCGGGGAGGGTAACCTACGAGCAGTACTTC
TRBJ1-1 NA TRBV10-3 TRBD1 CAIRGTGGRTEAFF TGTGCCATCAGAGGGACAGGGGGCCGTACTGAAGCTTTCTTT
TRBJ2-7 NA TRBV7-8 NA CASSSSSRGEQYF TGTGCCAGCAGCTCCTCTAGCCGTGGCGAGCAGTACTTC
TRBJ2-1 NA TRBV24-1 TRBD2 CATSDLEREGREQFF TGTGCCACCAGTGATCTGGAGCGGGAGGGCCGTGAGCAGTTCTTC
TRBJ1-6 few TRBV12-3/TRBV12-4 NA CASSSPTPSYNSPLHF TGTGCCAGCAGTTCCCCCACCCCGAGCTATAATTCACCCCTCCACTTT
TRBJ2-3 NA TRBV18 TRBD2 CASSPRTSESTDTQYF TGTGCCAGCTCACCACGGACTAGCGAAAGCACAGATACGCAGTATTTT
TRBJ2-5 NA TRBV6-5 NA CASSYLSGEETQYF TGTGCCAGCAGTTACTTATCCGGAGAAGAGACCCAGTACTTC
TRBJ2-3 few TRBV2 NA CASSVRAGGLGVTDTQYF TGTGCCAGCAGTGTACGAGCGGGTGGCCTCGGGGTGACAGATACGCAGTATTTT
TRBJ2-7 NA TRBV5-1 TRBD1 CASSVRDRVYEQYF TGCGCCAGCAGCGTCCGGGACAGGGTATACGAGCAGTACTTC
TRBJ1-4 few TRBV2 TRBD1 CASSGQGAQGEKLFF TGTGCCAGCAGCGGACAGGGGGCTCAGGGTGAAAAACTGTTTTTT
TRBJ2-2 few TRBV4-2 NA CASSQGVGQSNTGELFF TGTGCCAGCAGCCAAGGGGTAGGCCAGTCGAACACCGGGGAGCTGTTTTTT
TRBJ1-6 NA TRBV5-6 NA CASSHSDGGNSPLHF TGTGCCAGCAGCCATTCGGACGGAGGAAATTCACCCCTCCACTTT
TRBJ2-7 NA TRBV4-3 TRBD1 CASSQVFQGAYEQYF TGCGCCAGCAGCCAAGTTTTTCAGGGGGCCTACGAGCAGTACTTC
TRBJ2-2 NA TRBV12-3/TRBV12-4 NA CASSLGGAETGGLFF TGTGCCAGCAGTTTAGGGGGGGCAGAGACCGGGGGGCTGTTTTTT
TRBJ1-5 few TRBV2 NA CASKGGEDQPQHF TGTGCCAGCAAAGGGGGGGAGGATCAGCCCCAGCATTTT
TRBJ2-1 few TRBV6-2/TRBV6-3 TRBD2 CASSPGLAGQYNEQFF TGTGCCAGCAGTCCGGGACTAGCGGGACAATACAATGAGCAGTTCTTC
TRBJ2-3 many TRBV6-2/TRBV6-3 TRBD2 CASSYSDSGGPPSYSTDTQYF TGTGCCAGCAGTTACTCCGACAGCGGGGGGCCTCCCTCCTATAGCACAGATACGCAGTATTTT
TRBJ1-2 many TRBV3-1 TRBD1 CASSPRQGSYGYTF TGTGCCAGCAGCCCACGACAGGGGAGCTATGGCTACACCTTC
TRBJ2-7 many TRBV20-1 NA CSVADSSYEQYF TGCAGTGTGGCAGATAGCTCCTACGAGCAGTACTTC
TRBJ2-1 few TRBV5-1 NA CASSLGRVADNEQFF TGCGCCAGCAGCTTGGGACGGGTGGCCGACAATGAGCAGTTCTTC
TRBJ1-1 NA TRBV4-3 NA CASSQATGVYTEAFF TGCGCCAGCAGCCAAGCGACCGGAGTTTACACTGAAGCTTTCTTT
TRBJ2-5 NA TRBV25-1 NA CASSDLSNMAETQYF TGTGCCAGCAGTGACCTCTCTAATATGGCAGAGACCCAGTACTTC
TRBJ1-6 NA TRBV6-5 TRBD1 CASSSSDRSSYNSPLHF TGTGCCAGCAGCTCCTCGGACAGGAGCTCCTATAATTCACCCCTCCACTTT
TRBJ2-7 NA TRBV24-1 TRBD1 CATSDYKGQGEDEQYF TGTGCCACCAGTGACTATAAGGGACAGGGGGAAGACGAGCAGTACTTC
TRBJ2-5 NA TRBV28 TRBD2 CASSAQGLGAHF TGTGCCAGCAGTGCTCAAGGACTAGGGGCACACTTC
TRBJ2-7 many TRBV12-3/TRBV12-4 TRBD2 CASRRTSGMNGEQYF TGTGCCAGCAGAAGGACTAGCGGGATGAACGGGGAGCAGTACTTC
TRBJ2-2 few TRBV7-2 NA CASSFRQITGELFF TGTGCCAGCAGCTTCCGACAGATCACCGGGGAGCTGTTTTTT
TRBJ2-5 few TRBV13 NA CASSPPGSPGETQYF TGTGCCAGCAGCCCTCCGGGCAGCCCCGGAGAGACCCAGTACTTC
TRBJ2-1 few TRBV7-2 NA CASSFAGATNEQFF TGTGCCAGCAGCTTTGCAGGGGCAACGAATGAGCAGTTCTTC
TRBJ2-7 many TRBV5-6 NA CASISRDEQYF TGTGCCAGCATCTCGAGGGACGAGCAGTACTTC
TRBJ2-2 many TRBV5-6 TRBD1 CASSLIGTGVTGELFF TGTGCCAGCAGCTTGATCGGGACAGGGGTAACCGGGGAGCTGTTTTTT
TRBJ2-1 NA TRBV2 TRBD1 CASCQGQGPYNEQFF TGTGCCAGCTGCCAAGGACAGGGACCCTACAATGAGCAGTTCTTC
TRBJ2-7 NA TRBV27 NA CASTTSGGSAYVQYF TGTGCCAGCACCACTTCAGGGGGGTCGGCCTACGTGCAGTACTTC
TRBJ1-5 NA TRBV20-1 NA CSARDHHDGGLNQPQHF TGCAGTGCTAGAGATCACCACGACGGGGGCCTGAATCAGCCCCAGCATTTT
TRBJ2-7 NA TRBV30 TRBD1 CALETGGNEQYF TGTGCCTTGGAGACAGGGGGAAACGAGCAGTACTTC
TRBJ2-7 NA TRBV6-1 NA CASNYLEPPYEQYF TGTGCCAGCAACTACTTAGAACCCCCCTACGAGCAGTACTTC
TRBJ1-6 NA TRBV9 TRBD1 CASSVRTGPSPLHF TGTGCCAGCAGCGTTAGGACAGGTCCTTCACCCCTCCACTTT
TRBJ2-1 few TRBV5-1 NA CASSPGRPGYNEQFF TGCGCCAGCAGCCCGGGACGACCAGGATACAATGAGCAGTTCTTC
TRBJ1-2 once TRBV20-1 NA CSATAGLYGYTF TGCAGTGCTACCGCAGGGCTGTATGGCTACACCTTC
TRBJ2-1 NA TRBV14 TRBD1 CASSQGDRVGTLANEQFF TGTGCCAGCAGCCAAGGGGACAGGGTAGGGACTCTAGCCAATGAGCAGTTCTTC
TRBJ2-7 few TRBV5-6 NA CASSWDASSYEQYF TGTGCCAGCAGCTGGGACGCGAGCTCCTACGAGCAGTACTTC
TRBJ2-4 few TRBV6-1 NA CASSEGGHIQYF TGTGCCAGCAGTGAGGGGGGGCACATTCAGTACTTC